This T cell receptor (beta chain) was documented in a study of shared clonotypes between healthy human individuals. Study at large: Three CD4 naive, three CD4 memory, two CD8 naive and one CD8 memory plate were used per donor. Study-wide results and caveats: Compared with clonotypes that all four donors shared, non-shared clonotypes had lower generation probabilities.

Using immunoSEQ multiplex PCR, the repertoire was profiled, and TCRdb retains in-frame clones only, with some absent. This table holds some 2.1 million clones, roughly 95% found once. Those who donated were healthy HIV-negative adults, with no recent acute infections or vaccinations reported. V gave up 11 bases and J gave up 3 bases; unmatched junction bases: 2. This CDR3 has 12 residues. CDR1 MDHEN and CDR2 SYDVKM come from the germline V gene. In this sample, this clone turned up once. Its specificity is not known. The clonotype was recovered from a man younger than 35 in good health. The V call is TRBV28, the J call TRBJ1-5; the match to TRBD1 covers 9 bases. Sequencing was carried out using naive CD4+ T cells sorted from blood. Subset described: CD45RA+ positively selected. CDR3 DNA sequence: TGTGCCGGGACAGGGATCAATCAGCCCCAGCATTTT. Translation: CAGTGINQPQHF.